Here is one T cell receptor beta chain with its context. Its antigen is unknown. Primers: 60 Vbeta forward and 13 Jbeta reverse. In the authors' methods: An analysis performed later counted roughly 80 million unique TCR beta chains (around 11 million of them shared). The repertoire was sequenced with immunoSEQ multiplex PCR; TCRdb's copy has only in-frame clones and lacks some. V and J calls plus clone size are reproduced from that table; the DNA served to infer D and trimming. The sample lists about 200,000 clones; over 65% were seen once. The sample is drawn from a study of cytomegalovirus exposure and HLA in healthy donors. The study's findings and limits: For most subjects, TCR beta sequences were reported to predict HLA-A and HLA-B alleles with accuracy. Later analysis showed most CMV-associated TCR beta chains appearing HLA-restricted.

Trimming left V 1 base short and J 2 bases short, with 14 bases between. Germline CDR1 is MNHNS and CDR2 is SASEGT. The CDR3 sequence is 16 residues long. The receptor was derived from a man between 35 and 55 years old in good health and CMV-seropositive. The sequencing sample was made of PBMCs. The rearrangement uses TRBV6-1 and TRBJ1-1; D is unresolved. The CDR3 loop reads CASSEVFGVGNTEAFF. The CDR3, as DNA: TGTGCCAGCAGTGAAGTCTTCGGGGTCGGTAACACTGAAGCTTTCTTT.